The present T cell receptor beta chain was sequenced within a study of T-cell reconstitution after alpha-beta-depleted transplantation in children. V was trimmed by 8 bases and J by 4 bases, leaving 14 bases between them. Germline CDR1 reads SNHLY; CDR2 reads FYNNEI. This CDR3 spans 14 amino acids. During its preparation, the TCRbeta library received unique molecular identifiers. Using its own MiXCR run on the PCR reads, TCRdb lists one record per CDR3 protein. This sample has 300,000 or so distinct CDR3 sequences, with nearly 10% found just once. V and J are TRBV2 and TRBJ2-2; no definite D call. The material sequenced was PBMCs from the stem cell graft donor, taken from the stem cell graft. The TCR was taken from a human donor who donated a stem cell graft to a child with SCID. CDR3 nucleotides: TGTGCCAGCGGGAAAGAATCGGGCACCGGGGAGCTGTTTTTT. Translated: CASGKESGTGELFF.